Listed here is a single T cell receptor (beta chain). This sample was included in a study of beta chain features in type 1 diabetes. The study reverse transcribed the entire isolated RNA, so it sequenced expressed TCRB transcripts. Only in-frame clones appear in the TCRdb table, and some are missing; sequencing was by immunoSEQ multiplex PCR. Among hundreds of thousands of clones, 30% were seen once, and the ten largest hold more than 0.055%. The CDR3 extends over 16 amino acids. Trimming took 0 bases from V and 2 from J, leaving 13 bases between them. Germline V gene data show CDR1 as SGDLS and CDR2 as YYNGEE.

Input material: naive CD4+ T cells from blood. The chain recombines TRBV9 with TRBJ2-3; tentative D call: TRBD1 (7 bases). The clonotype comes from a man aged 18 to 30 in good health. CDR3 residues: CASSVDRGGNTDTQYF. As DNA, the CDR3 is TGTGCCAGCAGCGTAGACAGGGGCGGGAACACAGATACGCAGTATTTT.